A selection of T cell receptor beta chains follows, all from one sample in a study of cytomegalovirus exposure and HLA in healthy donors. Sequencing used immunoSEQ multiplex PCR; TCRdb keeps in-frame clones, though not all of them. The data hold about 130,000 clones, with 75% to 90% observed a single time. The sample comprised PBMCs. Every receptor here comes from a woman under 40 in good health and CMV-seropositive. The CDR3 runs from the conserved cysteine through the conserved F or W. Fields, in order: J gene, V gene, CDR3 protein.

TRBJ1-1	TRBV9	CASSVVRAGYTEAFF
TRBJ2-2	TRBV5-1	CASTPTGYTGELFF
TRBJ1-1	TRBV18	CASSLMDSYTEAFF
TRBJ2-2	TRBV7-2	CASSLFSGSTGELFF
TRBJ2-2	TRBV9	CASSPTGRTGELFF
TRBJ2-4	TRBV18	CASSLQGAAAKNIQYF
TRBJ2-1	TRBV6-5	CASSYYGLPRGEQFF
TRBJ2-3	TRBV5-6	CASSAGTSGGISTDTQYF
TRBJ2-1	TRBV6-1	CASSEGPTIPMEQFF
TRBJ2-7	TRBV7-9	CASSLVSGEQYF
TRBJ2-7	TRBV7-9	CASSPQGGIYEQYF
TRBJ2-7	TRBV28	CASSSIDRVRDEQYF
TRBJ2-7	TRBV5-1	CASSLAGQGINEQYF
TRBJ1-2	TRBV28	CASSFILRDGYTF
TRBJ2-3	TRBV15	CATSRGTSGRADATDTQYF
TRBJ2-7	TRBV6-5	CASSYSAGGGGEQYF
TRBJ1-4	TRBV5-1	CASKRQGTNEKLFF
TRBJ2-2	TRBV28	CASSFGRGRPGELFF
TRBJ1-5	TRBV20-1	CSAQRGQPQHF
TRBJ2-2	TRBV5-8	CASSSWTPRPGELFF
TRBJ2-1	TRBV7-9	CASSRTGYGEQFF
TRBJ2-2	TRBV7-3	CASSSPGGELFF
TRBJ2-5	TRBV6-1	CASRRLAGGGETQYF
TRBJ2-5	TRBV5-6	CASSSMGVGTQYF
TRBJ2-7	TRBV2	CASSWSAGASYEQYF
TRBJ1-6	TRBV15	CATSSPRDRHSPLHF
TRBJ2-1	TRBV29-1	CSAPISGFGEQFF
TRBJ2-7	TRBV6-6	CASSYQGGSSYEQYF
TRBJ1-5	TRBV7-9	CASSFGGNQPQHF
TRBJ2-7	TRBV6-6	CASRQPGQGVHEQYF
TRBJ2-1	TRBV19	CASSLRSGVAYNEQFF
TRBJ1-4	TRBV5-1	CASQQGVGEKLFF
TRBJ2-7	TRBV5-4	CASSLGTSEQYF
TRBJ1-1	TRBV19	CAAGAPNTEAFF
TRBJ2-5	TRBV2	CASSSSRASETQYF
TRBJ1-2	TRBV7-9	CASSLGAGSGYTF
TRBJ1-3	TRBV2	CASSGQGARGNTIYF
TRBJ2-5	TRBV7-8	CASSLGLGVGTGETQYF
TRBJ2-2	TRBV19	CASSISGAGTGELFF
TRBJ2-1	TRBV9	CASSSGLAGEKGEQFF
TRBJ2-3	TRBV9	CASSPRASGGTDTQYF
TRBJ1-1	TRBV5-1	CASRRRTGGQNTEAFF
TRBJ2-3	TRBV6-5	CASQLQGASTDTQYF
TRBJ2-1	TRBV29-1	CSGRTDEQFF
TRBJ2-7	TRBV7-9	CASSLDGGRAGEQYF
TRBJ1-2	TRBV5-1	CASSPGTTYGYTF